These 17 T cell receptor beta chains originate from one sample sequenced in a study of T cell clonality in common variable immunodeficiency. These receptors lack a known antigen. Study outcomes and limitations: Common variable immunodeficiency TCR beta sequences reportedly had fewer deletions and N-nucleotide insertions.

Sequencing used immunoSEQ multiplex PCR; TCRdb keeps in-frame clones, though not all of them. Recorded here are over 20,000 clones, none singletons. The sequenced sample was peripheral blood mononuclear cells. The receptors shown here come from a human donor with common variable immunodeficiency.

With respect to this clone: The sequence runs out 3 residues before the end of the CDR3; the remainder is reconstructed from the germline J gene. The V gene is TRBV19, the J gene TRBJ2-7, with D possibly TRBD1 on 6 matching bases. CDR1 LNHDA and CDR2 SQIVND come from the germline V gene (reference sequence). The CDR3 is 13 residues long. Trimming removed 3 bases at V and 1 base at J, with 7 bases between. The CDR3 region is CASSIQGSYEQYF. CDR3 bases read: TGTGCCAGTAGTATTCAGGGGTCCTACGAG.

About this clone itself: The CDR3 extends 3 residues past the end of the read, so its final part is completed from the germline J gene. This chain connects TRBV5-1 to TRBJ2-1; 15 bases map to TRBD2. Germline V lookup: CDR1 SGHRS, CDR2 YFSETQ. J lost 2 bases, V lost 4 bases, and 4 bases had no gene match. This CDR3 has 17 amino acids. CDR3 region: CASSPGTSGRTYNEQFF. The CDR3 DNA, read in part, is TGCGCCAGCAGCCCCGGGACTAGCGGGAGGACCTACAATGAG.

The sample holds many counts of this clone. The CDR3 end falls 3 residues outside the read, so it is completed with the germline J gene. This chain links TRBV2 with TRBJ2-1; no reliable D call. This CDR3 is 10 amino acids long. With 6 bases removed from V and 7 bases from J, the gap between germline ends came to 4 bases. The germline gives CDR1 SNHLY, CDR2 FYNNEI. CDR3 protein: CASSANEQFF. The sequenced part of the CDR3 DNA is TGTGCCAGCAGCGCGAATGAG.

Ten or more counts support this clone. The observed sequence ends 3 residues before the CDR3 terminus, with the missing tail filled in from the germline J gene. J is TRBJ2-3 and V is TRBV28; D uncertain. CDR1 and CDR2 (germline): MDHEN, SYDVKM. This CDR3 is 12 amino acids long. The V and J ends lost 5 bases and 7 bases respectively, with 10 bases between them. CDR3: CASSEGKHTQYF. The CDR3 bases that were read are TGTGCCAGCAGTGAAGGCAAACATACG.

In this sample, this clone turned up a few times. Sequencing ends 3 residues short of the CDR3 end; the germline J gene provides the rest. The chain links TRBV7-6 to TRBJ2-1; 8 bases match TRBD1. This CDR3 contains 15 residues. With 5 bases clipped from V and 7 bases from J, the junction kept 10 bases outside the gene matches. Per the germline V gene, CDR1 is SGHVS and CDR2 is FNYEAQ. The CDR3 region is CASSVGTGRLNEQFF. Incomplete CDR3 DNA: TGTGCCAGCAGCGTCGGGACAGGCCGATTAAATGAG.

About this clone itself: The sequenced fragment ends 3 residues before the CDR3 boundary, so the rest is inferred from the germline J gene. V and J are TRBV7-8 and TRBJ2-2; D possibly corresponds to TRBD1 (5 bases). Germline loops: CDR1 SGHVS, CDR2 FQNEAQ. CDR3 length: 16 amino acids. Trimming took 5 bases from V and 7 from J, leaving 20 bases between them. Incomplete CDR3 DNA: TGTGCCAGCAGCCCACGGCGCCAGATAGGGGACGGGGAG. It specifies CASSPRRQIGDGE. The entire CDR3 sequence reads CASSPRRQIGDGELFF.

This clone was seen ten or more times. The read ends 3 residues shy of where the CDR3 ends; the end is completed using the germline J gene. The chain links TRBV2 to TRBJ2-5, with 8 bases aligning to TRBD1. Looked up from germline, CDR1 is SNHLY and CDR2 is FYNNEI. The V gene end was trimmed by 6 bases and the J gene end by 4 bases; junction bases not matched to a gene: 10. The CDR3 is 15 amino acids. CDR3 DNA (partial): TGTGCCAGCAGGGTTCAGGGGGCGATCGTAGAGACC. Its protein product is CASRVQGAIVET. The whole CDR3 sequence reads CASRVQGAIVETQYF. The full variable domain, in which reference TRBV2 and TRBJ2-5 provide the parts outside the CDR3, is EPEVTQTPSHQVTQMGQEVILRCVPISNHLYFYWYRQILGQKVEFLVSFYNNEISEKSEIFDDQFSVERPDGSNFTLKIRSTKLEDSAMYFCASRVQGAIVETQYFGPGTRLLVL.

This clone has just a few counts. CDR3 protein: CASSLASGRASNEQFF. The sequenced CDR3 bases are TGTGCCAGCAGCTTAGCTAGCGGGAGGGCATCAAATGAG. V and J are TRBV7-6 and TRBJ2-1; 11 positions match TRBD2. Read coverage stops 3 residues before the CDR3 terminus; the germline J gene supplies the remainder. CDR3 length: 16 amino acids. From germline, CDR1 is SGHVS and CDR2 FNYEAQ. The V segment lost 0 bases and the J segment 7 bases; nucleotides outside the gene matches: 5.

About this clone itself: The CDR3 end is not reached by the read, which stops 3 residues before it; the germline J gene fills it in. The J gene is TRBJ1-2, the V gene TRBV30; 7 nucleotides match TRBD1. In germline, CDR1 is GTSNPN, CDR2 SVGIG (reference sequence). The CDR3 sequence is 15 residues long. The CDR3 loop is CAWSAMQTGVGGYTF. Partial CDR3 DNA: TGTGCCTGGAGTGCGATGCAAACAGGGGTGGGAGGC.

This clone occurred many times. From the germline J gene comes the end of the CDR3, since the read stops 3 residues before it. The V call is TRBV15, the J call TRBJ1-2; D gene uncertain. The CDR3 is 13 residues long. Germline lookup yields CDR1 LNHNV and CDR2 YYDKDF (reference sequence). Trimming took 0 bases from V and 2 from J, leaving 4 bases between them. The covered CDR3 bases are TGTGCCACCAGCAGAGACAGGAACTATGGC. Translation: CATSRDRNYG. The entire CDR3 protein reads CATSRDRNYGYTF.

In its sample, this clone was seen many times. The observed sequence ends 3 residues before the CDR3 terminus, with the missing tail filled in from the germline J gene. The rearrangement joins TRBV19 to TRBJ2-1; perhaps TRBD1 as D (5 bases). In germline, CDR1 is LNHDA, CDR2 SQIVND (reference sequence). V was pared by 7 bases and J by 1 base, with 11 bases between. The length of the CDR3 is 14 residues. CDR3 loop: CASMGQGSYNEQFF. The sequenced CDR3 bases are TGTGCCAGTATGGGGCAGGGTTCCTACAATGAG.

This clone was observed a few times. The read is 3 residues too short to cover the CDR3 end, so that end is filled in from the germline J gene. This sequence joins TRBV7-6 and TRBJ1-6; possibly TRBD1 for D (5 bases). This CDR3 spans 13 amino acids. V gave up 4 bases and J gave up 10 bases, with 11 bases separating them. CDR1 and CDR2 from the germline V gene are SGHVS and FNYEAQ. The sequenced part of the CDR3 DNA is TGTGCCAGCAGCTCGGAAGAGGGGTCACCC. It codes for CASSSEEGSP. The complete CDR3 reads CASSSEEGSPLHF.

The CDR3 loop is CASSPAGRGANYGYTF. The CDR3 bases that were read are TGTGCCAGCTCACCGGCGGGCAGGGGAGCTAACTATGGC. The gene calls are TRBV18 and TRBJ1-2, with D perhaps matching TRBD1 (6 bases). With the read ending 3 residues before the CDR3 end, the germline J gene is used to fill in that end. This CDR3 has 16 residues. V was shortened by 3 bases and J by 0 bases, with 14 bases between the two germline ends. Looked up from germline, CDR1 is KGHSH and CDR2 is LQKENI.

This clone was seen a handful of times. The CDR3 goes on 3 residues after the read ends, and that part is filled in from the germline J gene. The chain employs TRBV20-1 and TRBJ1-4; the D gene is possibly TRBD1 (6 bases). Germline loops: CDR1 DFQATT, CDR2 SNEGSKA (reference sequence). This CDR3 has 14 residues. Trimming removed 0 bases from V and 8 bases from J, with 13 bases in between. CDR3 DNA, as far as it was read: TGCAGTGCTAGAGACGGGTGGGGGACAGAAAAA. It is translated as CSARDGWGTEK. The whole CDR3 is CSARDGWGTEKLFF.

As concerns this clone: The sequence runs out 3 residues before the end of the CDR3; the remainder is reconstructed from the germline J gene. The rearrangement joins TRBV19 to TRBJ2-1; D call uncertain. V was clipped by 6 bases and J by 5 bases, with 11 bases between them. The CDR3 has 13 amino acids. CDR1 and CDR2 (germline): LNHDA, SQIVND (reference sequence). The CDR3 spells CASSTGFNNEQFF. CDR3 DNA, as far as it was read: TGTGCCAGTAGCACCGGGTTTAACAATGAG. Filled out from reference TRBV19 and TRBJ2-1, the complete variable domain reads DGGITQSPKYLFRKEGQNVTLSCEQNLNHDAMYWYRQDPGQGLRLIYYSQIVNDFQKGDIAEGYSVSREKKESFPLTVTSAQKNPTAFYLCASSTGFNNEQFFGPGTRLTVL.

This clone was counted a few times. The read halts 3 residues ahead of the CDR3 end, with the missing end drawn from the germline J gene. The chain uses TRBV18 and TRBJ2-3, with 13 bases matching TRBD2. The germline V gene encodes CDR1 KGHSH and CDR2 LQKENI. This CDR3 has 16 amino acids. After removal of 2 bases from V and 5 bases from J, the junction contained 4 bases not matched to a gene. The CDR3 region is CASSPGLAGVLDTQYF. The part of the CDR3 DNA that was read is TGTGCCAGCTCACCAGGACTAGCGGGAGTTTTAGATACG.

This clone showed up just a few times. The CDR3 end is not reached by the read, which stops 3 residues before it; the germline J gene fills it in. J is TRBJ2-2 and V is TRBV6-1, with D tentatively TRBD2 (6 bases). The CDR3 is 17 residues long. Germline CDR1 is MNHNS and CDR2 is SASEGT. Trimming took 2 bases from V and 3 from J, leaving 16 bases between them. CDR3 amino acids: CASSEFIETRDTGELFF. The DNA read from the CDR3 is TGTGCCAGCAGTGAATTCATCGAGACTAGGGACACCGGGGAG.